This note documents a single TCR beta chain sequence. The antigen is undetermined. This sample was taken from a study of cytomegalovirus exposure and HLA in healthy donors. Whole-study findings and limits: Subsequent analysis showed first-cohort TCR clusters tending to co-occur in around 130 validation repertoires.

V was clipped by 5 bases and J by 9 bases, with 11 bases between them. CDR3 size: 13 residues. CDR1 and CDR2 (germline): SGHTA, FQGNSA. The repertoire was sequenced with immunoSEQ multiplex PCR; TCRdb's copy has only in-frame clones and lacks some. The table lists some 170,000 clones, about 90% of them singletons. The chain employs TRBV7-2 and TRBJ1-6; D gene uncertain. The TCR originated in a woman between 25 and 40 years old in good health and CMV-seronegative. Sequencing was performed on PBMCs. As DNA, the CDR3 is TGTGCCAGCAGCCATCCTCAGGTTTCACCCCTCCACTTT. Its protein is CASSHPQVSPLHF.